This TCR beta chain was obtained from a study of post-analysis software for immune sequencing data. The study's findings and limits: The F measure placed samples prepared in the same batch into strongly shared clusters. TRBV5-6, TRBV5-1 and TRBV20-1 belonged to a set of a handful of TRBV segments that were more frequent in patients than controls.

Presence of unique molecular identifiers characterized the TCR beta cDNA libraries. TCRdb passed the PCR reads through MiXCR, listing each CDR3 protein once. The table shows roughly 540,000 distinct CDR3 sequences, with around a third occurring only once. Germline CDR1 and CDR2: DFQATT and SNEGSKA (reference sequence). Trimming removed 0 bases from V and 1 base from J, with 19 bases in between. The CDR3 runs 18 residues. The table lists this clonotype with a few counts. Its target is unknown. This TCR derives from a girl aged 2-17 years with multiple sclerosis. Sequencing input: blood. The genes are TRBV20-1 and TRBJ2-1; no reliable D call. The CDR3 is CSAREGSSPLGSYNEQFF. The CDR3 nucleotides read TGCAGTGCTAGAGAAGGAAGCAGCCCTCTCGGGTCCTACAATGAGCAGTTCTTC.